The sample holds a few counts of the clone carrying this T cell receptor beta chain. Its antigen is as yet unknown. The same CDR3 can be traced to other DNA sequences in this sample. Generated by immunoSEQ multiplex PCR, the TCRdb table keeps only in-frame clones and is missing some. The sample includes 100,000 to 120,000 clones, around nine tenths of them seen just once. The sample originates from a study of T cell responses to AZD1222 COVID-19 vaccine. This CDR3 is 15 amino acids long. Germline V CDR1 and CDR2: MGHRA, YSYEKL. V lost 0 bases to trimming and J lost 4 bases, with 10 bases between them. Notes on the study in general: Sampled repertoires all dated from after the peak T cell response.

Sequenced material: peripheral blood, taken 28 days after the second AZD1222 dose. This clonotype originated in an adult who received the AZD1222 COVID-19 vaccine. The J gene is TRBJ1-5, the V gene TRBV4-1, with TRBD1 as a possible D gene (5 bases). The DNA of the CDR3 is TGCGCCAGCAGCCAAGACCAGGGAAGTAATCAGCCCCAGCATTTT. Protein: CASSQDQGSNQPQHF.